The entry below describes one T cell receptor beta chain. Its antigen is not identified. Repertoires were generated with immunoSEQ multiplex PCR, while TCRdb's copy carries only in-frame clones and drops some. The sample has tens of thousands of clones, approximately 90% seen once; the top ten hold about 0.7%. This entry comes from a study of stem cell transplantation in POMP-related autoinflammatory disease. Study observations and caveats: Across all analyzed T-cell subsets, patients with PRAID tended toward reduced diversity and increased clonality. In PRAID patients, the number of distinct TRB V-J gene pairings was restricted.

This CDR3 region has 16 residues. With V trimmed by 0 bases and J by 1 base, 3 bases remained unmatched. Germline values: CDR1 LNHDA, CDR2 SQIVND (reference sequence). The receptor comes from a human patient with POMP-related autoinflammation and immune dysregulation (PRAID). The graft donor may have contributed some T cells. The source was CD4+ T cells from PBMCs, collected after stem cell transplantation. This chain connects TRBV19 to TRBJ1-1, with TRBD1 identical over 9 bases. As DNA, the CDR3 is TGTGCCAGTAGTATAGATCCGGGACAGGGGAACACTGAAGCTTTCTTT. The encoded protein is CASSIDPGQGNTEAFF.